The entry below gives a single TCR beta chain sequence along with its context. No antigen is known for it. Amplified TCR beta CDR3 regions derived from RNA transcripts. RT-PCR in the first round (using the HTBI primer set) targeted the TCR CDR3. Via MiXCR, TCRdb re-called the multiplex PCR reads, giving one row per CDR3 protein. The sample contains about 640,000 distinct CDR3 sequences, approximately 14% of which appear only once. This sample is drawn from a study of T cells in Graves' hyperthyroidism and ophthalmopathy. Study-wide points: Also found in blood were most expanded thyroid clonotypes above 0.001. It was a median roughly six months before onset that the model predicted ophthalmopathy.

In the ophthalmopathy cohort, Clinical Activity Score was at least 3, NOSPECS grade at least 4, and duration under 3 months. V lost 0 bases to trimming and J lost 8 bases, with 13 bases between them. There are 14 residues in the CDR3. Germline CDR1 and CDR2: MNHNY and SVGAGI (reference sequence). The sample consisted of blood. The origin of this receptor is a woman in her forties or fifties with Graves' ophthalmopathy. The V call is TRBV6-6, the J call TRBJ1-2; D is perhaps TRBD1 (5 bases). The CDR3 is CASSYSKQGYGYTF. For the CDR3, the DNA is TGTGCCAGCAGTTACTCGAAGCAGGGATACGGCTACACCTTC.